Detailed here is one T cell receptor (beta chain). No cognate antigen has been identified for it. The sample comes from a study of CXCR3-negative and CXCR3-positive naive CD8 T cells (dated by TCRdb to the late 2010s). Turning to the overall study: In total, 130 million to 150 million TRB reads were obtained, corresponding to roughly 1.5 +/- 0.3 million reads per library. Diversity and physicochemical repertoire analyses covered around 10 donors pooled from two independent experiments. TRBV-TRBJ cluster analysis included naive subsets from several donors and memory cells from 3 donors.

The run used a NextSeq 550. The Human TCR Profiling Kit (MiLaboratory) was used to prepare UMI-labeled 5' RACE TRB cDNA libraries. cDNA synthesis used the entire amount of extracted RNA, and PCR amplification then used the entire amount of cDNA produced. Libraries were prepared in parallel with an identical number of PCR cycles. From the authors' description of their analysis: About 57,000 +/- 9,900 unique UMI-labeled TRB cDNA molecules per library were extracted with MIGEC and MiXCR, with at least two reads per UMI required. On average, each library contained about 40,000 +/- 10,000 functional in-frame TRB CDR3 nucleotide clonotypes without stop codons. After each sample was downsampled to 5000 UMI-labeled TRB molecules, VDJtools was used to calculate diversity metrics such as normalized Shannon-Wiener and Chao1. VDJtools was used to calculate clonotype-size-weighted physicochemical properties of the central five CDR3 residues, namely interaction energy, strength, volume and Kidera factor 4. Reprocessed by TCRdb, the reads give a single entry per CDR3 protein sequence, without DNA. The V and J calls were determined by TCRdb, not by the authors. The sample's clone listing holds about 140,000 distinct CDR3 sequences. 0.4% to 0.5% of the sample belongs to the ten largest clones.

For every CD8+ T cell subset, fewer than 350,000 cells were flow-sorted straight into RLT lysis buffer, and each subset was sorted in triplicate. To exclude memory contaminants, naive CD8+ T cells were stringently defined as CD45RO-CCR7+CD27+CD95-. Standard density gradient centrifugation was used to isolate peripheral blood mononuclear cells from buffy coats. A FACSAria III was used to flow-sort naive CD8+ T cells into CXCR3-negative and CXCR3-positive populations. Total RNA was extracted from sorted cells with an RNeasy Mini Kit. Results and caveats for the whole study, not just this receptor: Compared with CXCR3-negative naive cells, CXCR3-positive naive cells had TRB CDR3s with higher hydrophobicity (lower Kidera factor 4), lower energy, and higher strength and volume indices. Similar TRBV-TRBJ usage was shown by naive CXCR3-negative and CXCR3-positive cells from the same donor, whereas distinct patterns were shown by memory cells. Freshly isolated PBMCs were used for most assays because CXCR3 expression went down partially after cryopreservation. Because surface CD5, which is linked to self-reactivity in mice, was comparable between the naive subsets, TCR interaction strength was also inferred from the physicochemical properties of TRB CDR3s. Repertoire diversity was comparably high in both naive subsets but much lower in memory CD8+ T cells.

According to the germline V gene, CDR1 reads LGHNA and CDR2 reads YSLEER. Measured from the cysteine to the phenylalanine, the CDR3 is 16 residues long. DNA for this receptor is not on file. The source of this sequence is a human donor in good health. Some clones in this sample may be carry-over from other donors' samples. The V and J genes are TRBV4-3 and TRBJ2-1. Sequencing was performed on naive CXCR3+ CD8+ T cells from blood. The cell subset or site label for this specimen denotes: CD45RO-CCR7+CD27+CD95- naive CD8+ T cells expressing CXCR3 (TNR3+). The CDR3 sequence is CASSQDRLTSYNEQFF.